This T cell receptor (beta chain) is drawn from a study of CD8 T cells in ankylosing spondylitis. The length of the CDR3 is 13 residues. V was trimmed by 3 bases and J by 7 bases, leaving 10 bases between them. TCRdb ran MiXCR on the 5' RACE reads and lists one entry per CDR3 protein. The profile shows around 300,000 distinct CDR3 sequences, 20% to 25% of them singletons. This clonotype was seen more than once but under ten times. Sequencing was performed on blood, either unsorted or a sorted T cell fraction (not recorded which). The source of this sequence is a female donor with ankylosing spondylitis or in good health (not recorded which). V and J are TRBV12-3 or TRBV12-4 and TRBJ2-1; D assignment may be TRBD1 or TRBD2 (5 bases each). For the CDR3, the DNA is TGTGCCAGCAGTTTTTTCGAGGGGAATGAGCAGTTCTTC. It yields the protein CASSFFEGNEQFF.